This TCR beta chain is drawn from a study of OX40 agonist ivuxolimab in advanced cancers. Study-wide background: A mean age of roughly 66 years, range about 20 to 79, was recorded, and roughly 83% were male. Partial response was recorded in three patients: one hepatocellular carcinoma and two cutaneous melanoma cases.

Clones were sequenced by immunoSEQ multiplex PCR, and TCRdb holds only the in-frame ones, with some missing. Here the sample spans about 44,000 clones, approximately 84% being singletons. This clone was picked up one time. Its cognate antigen is unknown. The CDR3 has 15 residues. V lost 1 base to trimming and J lost 4 bases, with 14 bases between them. The germline V gene has CDR1 GTSNPN and CDR2 SVGIG (reference sequence). General observations from the study: Both CD4+ and CD8+ T cell populations in blood had undergone clonal expansion by week 6 at 0.1 to 3.0 mg/kg. Normalized T-cell clonal expansion was also low in some nonresponders.

The source material was CD4+ or CD8+ T cells sorted from blood, sampled in a trial of the OX40 agonist ivuxolimab. The chain has TRBV30 and TRBJ1-3; maybe TRBD1 (5 bases). The TCR comes from an adult with an advanced solid tumor such as melanoma, head and neck, liver or kidney cancer. This CDR3 is CAWSALGTGGNTIYF. In DNA, the CDR3 is TGTGCCTGGAGTGCGCTAGGGACTGGAGGAAACACCATATATTTT.